Below are 24 T cell receptor beta chains sequenced from a single sample in a study of neoadjuvant anti-PD-1 for oral cavity cancer. TCRdb's table, derived via immunoSEQ multiplex PCR, lists solely in-frame clones and lacks some. Of some 15,000 clones in the sample, about 64% were seen once. Sample: PBMCs, taken before nivolumab (anti-PD-1) treatment. The receptors were sampled from a person between 40 and 80 years old with oral cavity squamous cell carcinoma.

This clone was recorded only once. The gene calls are TRBV30 and TRBJ1-2, with TRBD1 as a possible D gene (6 bases). This CDR3 has 15 residues. The V gene lost 1 base and the J gene lost 8 bases, with 20 bases spanning the gap. Germline lookup yields CDR1 GTSNPN and CDR2 SVGIG (reference sequence). In DNA form, the CDR3 reads TGTGCCTGGAGTGAGGCTCTCACAGGGTCTAGAGGCTACACCTTC. Amino acid sequence: CAWSEALTGSRGYTF.

In this sample, this clone turned up once. V gene TRBV6-1 combines with J gene TRBJ1-2; D gene unclear. The CDR3 spans 15 residues. V lost 2 bases, J lost 7 bases, and 17 bases lay in between. Germline V CDR1 and CDR2: MNHNS, SASEGT. CDR3 protein: CASSEPLRVQGGYTF. The CDR3 DNA reads as TGTGCCAGCAGTGAACCTTTAAGGGTCCAAGGTGGCTACACCTTC.

DNA of the CDR3: TGCGCCAGCAGCTTGGGACAGGACGGCAATCAGCCCCAGCATTTT. This gives the protein CASSLGQDGNQPQHF. The V and J genes are TRBV5-1 and TRBJ1-5; TRBD1 might be the D (6 bases). Trimming removed 0 bases at V and 2 bases at J, with 9 bases between. CDR3 length: 15 residues. Germline-derived CDR1 and CDR2 are SGHRS and YFSETQ.

The chain uses TRBV14 and TRBJ1-1; D gene unclear. With 3 bases removed from V and 0 bases from J, the gap between germline ends came to 5 bases. Germline values: CDR1 SGHDN, CDR2 FVKESK. This CDR3 is 13 amino acids long. The CDR3 DNA reads TGTGCCAGCAGCCATGGACTGAACACTGAAGCTTTCTTT. Amino acid sequence: CASSHGLNTEAFF.

CDR3 coding DNA: TGTGCCAGCAGCCGGGACAGGGGGGCCGGGGAGCTGTTTTTT. Amino acid sequence: CASSRDRGAGELFF. This chain connects TRBV9 to TRBJ2-2; 11 positions agree with TRBD1. Germline V gene data show CDR1 as SGDLS and CDR2 as YYNGEE. V shed 4 bases, J shed 6 bases, and the junction held 2 bases outside the gene matches. The CDR3 is 14 residues long.

V gene TRBV2 combines with J gene TRBJ2-3, with D hard to call. Germline lookup yields CDR1 SNHLY and CDR2 FYNNEI. The V end was cut by 4 bases, the J end by 6 bases, with 5 bases between. The CDR3 extends over 11 amino acids. CDR3 region: CASSVGDTQYF. The CDR3 DNA reads TGTGCCAGCAGTGTCGGGGATACGCAGTATTTT.

Written as DNA, the CDR3 is TGCAGCGTTGCAGGGAACACCGGGGAGCTGTTTTTT. As protein: CSVAGNTGELFF. This chain links TRBV29-1 with TRBJ2-2; D gene ambiguous. Germline V gene data show CDR1 as SQVTM and CDR2 as ANQGSEA. Trimming removed 4 bases from V and 1 base from J, with 4 bases in between. The CDR3 is 12 amino acids.

The chain has TRBV7-9 and TRBJ1-4; TRBD1 matches 9 bases. The V gene end was trimmed by 5 bases and the J gene end by 7 bases; junction bases not matched to a gene: 8. CDR1 and CDR2 (germline): SEHNR, FQNEAQ (reference sequence). The CDR3 is made up of 15 amino acids. This CDR3 is CASSPPGQGFEKLFF. DNA for the CDR3: TGTGCCAGCAGCCCGCCCGGACAGGGGTTTGAAAAACTGTTTTTT.

The CDR3 here is CASSLGGSKAGELFF. The CDR3, as DNA: TGTGCCAGCAGCTTAGGGGGCTCGAAAGCCGGGGAGCTGTTTTTT. The chain combines TRBV11-3 with TRBJ2-2; tentatively, D is TRBD1 (5 bases). CDR1 and CDR2 (germline): SGHNT, YENEEA. Trimming left V 1 base short and J 6 bases short, with 12 bases between. The CDR3 totals 15 residues.

The chain couples TRBV6-6 to TRBJ1-2; TRBD1 might be the D (6 bases). The germline V gene encodes CDR1 MNHNY and CDR2 SVGAGI (reference sequence). V lost 7 bases and J 8 bases, leaving 23 bases between the germline ends. This CDR3 has 15 residues. CDR3 region: CASIKGGGQTNGYTF. CDR3 sequence (DNA): TGTGCCAGCATTAAAGGCGGGGGACAAACCAACGGCTACACCTTC.

The chain links TRBV6-1 to TRBJ2-3, with D perhaps matching TRBD2 (6 bases). The CDR3 length is 14 residues. Per germline, CDR1 MNHNS and CDR2 SASEGT. Here the CDR3 reads CAVATRGLTDTQYF. DNA for the CDR3: TGTGCTGTCGCCACGCGGGGACTCACAGATACGCAGTATTTT.

The rearrangement uses TRBV2 and TRBJ1-5; D may be TRBD1 (6 bases). The CDR3 sequence is 13 residues long. V was pared by 7 bases and J by 7 bases, with 14 bases between. CDR1 and CDR2 (germline): SNHLY, FYNNEI. CDR3 DNA sequence: TGTGCCAGCACGCTACAGGGTTGGCAGCCCCAGCATTTT. Protein: CASTLQGWQPQHF.

The chain recombines TRBV10-3 with TRBJ2-3; D may be TRBD1 or TRBD2 (7 bases each). This CDR3 region has 16 residues. V was trimmed by 10 bases and J by 5 bases, leaving 25 bases between them. Per germline, CDR1 ENHRY and CDR2 SYGVKD. The CDR3 is CATVLAEGASGDTQYF. CDR3 sequence (DNA): TGTGCCACCGTCTTGGCCGAGGGGGCTAGCGGAGATACGCAGTATTTT.

The sample holds one count of this clone. The chain has TRBV6-1 and TRBJ2-7; D unresolved. Germline V gene lookup returns CDR1 MNHNS and CDR2 SASEGT. V lost 5 bases and J lost 3, with 17 bases in between. CDR3 length: 15 residues. In DNA, the CDR3 is TGTGCCAGCAGTCGCGAGGCGGTCCCCAGCTACGAGCAGTACTTC. Translating it yields CASSREAVPSYEQYF.

The J gene is TRBJ2-3, the V gene TRBV2; no firm D call. Germline assignment: CDR1 SNHLY and CDR2 FYNNEI. The V end was cut by 4 bases, the J end by 2 bases, with 10 bases between. The CDR3 covers 14 residues. In nucleotides, the CDR3 is TGTGCCAGCAGTGGGGGTATTGTCACAGATACGCAGTATTTT. The encoded protein is CASSGGIVTDTQYF.

The rearrangement joins TRBV6-5 to TRBJ2-2; no clear D gene. The CDR3 sequence is 14 residues long. Germline V gene data show CDR1 as MNHEY and CDR2 as SVGAGI. V was clipped by 1 base and J by 6 bases, with 9 bases between them. CDR3: CASSYLGNAGELFF. The DNA of the CDR3 is TGTGCCAGCAGTTACTTGGGTAATGCCGGGGAGCTGTTTTTT.

The CDR3 nucleotides are TGTGCCACCGGGAGGGGACAGGGGTCGGAGACCCAGTACTTC. Translation: CATGRGQGSETQYF. The chain couples TRBV6-1 to TRBJ2-5; 10 bases are shared with TRBD1. The CDR3 loop spans 14 amino acids. Trimming cost V 10 bases and J 5 bases; bases outside gene matches: 10. Germline V gene data show CDR1 as MNHNS and CDR2 as SASEGT.

The chain recombines TRBV15 with TRBJ1-5; D gene unclear. Germline loops: CDR1 LNHNV, CDR2 YYDKDF (reference sequence). V dropped 1 base and J dropped 10 bases, with 17 bases sitting between them. The CDR3 extends over 15 amino acids. The CDR3 region is CATSRGDTQAYPQHF. CDR3 nucleotide sequence: TGTGCCACCAGCAGAGGTGACACCCAAGCGTATCCCCAGCATTTT.

This sequence joins TRBV4-1 and TRBJ1-2; D perhaps matches TRBD1 (5 bases). The CDR3 runs to 16 residues. V was cut by 1 base and J by 4 bases, with 16 bases left in between. The germline V gene has CDR1 MGHRA and CDR2 YSYEKL. CDR3 sequence: CASSQGWDRRGYGYTF. CDR3 nucleotide sequence: TGCGCCAGCAGCCAAGGTTGGGACCGAAGGGGCTATGGCTACACCTTC.

The V call is TRBV11-2, the J call TRBJ2-7; D gene unclear. The CDR3 is 16 residues long. V dropped 4 bases and J dropped 0 bases, with 16 bases sitting between them. CDR1 and CDR2 from the germline V gene are SGHAT and FQNNGV. The CDR3 bases are TGTGCCAGCAGCTCAATCGTGGGGATTAGCTCCTACGAGCAGTACTTC. Encoded protein: CASSSIVGISSYEQYF. The complete variable domain, with remaining parts taken from reference TRBV11-2 and TRBJ2-7, reads EAGVAQSPRYKIIEKRQSVAFWCNPISGHATLYWYQQILGQGPKLLIQFQNNGVVDDSQLPKDRFSAERLKGVDSTLKIQPAKLEDSAVYLCASSSIVGISSYEQYFGPGTRLTVT.

V is TRBV9 and J is TRBJ2-7; 7 bases align to TRBD1. CDR1 SGDLS and CDR2 YYNGEE come from the germline V gene. The CDR3 has 15 amino acids. V lost 0 bases, J lost 0 bases, and 3 bases stayed unmatched. The CDR3 protein is CASSVASGGSYEQYF. The CDR3 DNA reads as TGTGCCAGCAGCGTAGCGTCAGGGGGCTCCTACGAGCAGTACTTC.

The rearrangement links TRBV29-1 to TRBJ2-3; possible D gene TRBD2, 6 bases. V was cut by 5 bases and J by 6 bases, with 15 bases left in between. The CDR3 has 13 amino acids. Per germline, CDR1 SQVTM and CDR2 ANQGSEA. CDR3 DNA: TGCAGCGTTTGGGCCGGACGGGGGGATACGCAGTATTTT. Translating it yields CSVWAGRGDTQYF.

This clone was counted only a few times. V is TRBV5-1 and J is TRBJ2-7; perhaps TRBD2 as D (6 bases). Per the germline V gene, CDR1 is SGHRS and CDR2 is YFSETQ. This CDR3 contains 16 residues. Trimming removed 0 bases from V and 0 bases from J, with 13 bases in between. CDR3 protein: CASSLAGGLSSYEQYF. The CDR3 DNA follows: TGCGCCAGCAGCTTGGCCGGGGGACTCTCCTCCTACGAGCAGTACTTC. The entire variable domain, with the rest obtained from reference TRBV5-1 and TRBJ2-7, is as follows: KAGVTQTPRYLIKTRGQQVTLSCSPISGHRSVSWYQQTPGQGLQFLFEYFSETQRNKGNFPGRFSGRQFSNSRSEMNVSTLELGDSALYLCASSLAGGLSSYEQYFGPGTRLTVT.

The rearrangement links TRBV11-2 to TRBJ2-5; D is unresolved. Germline lookup yields CDR1 SGHAT and CDR2 FQNNGV. V was shortened by 2 bases and J by 5 bases, with 12 bases between the two germline ends. CDR3 size: 14 residues. As DNA, the CDR3 is TGTGCCAGCAGCTTACAAGGGAATAGCGAGACCCAGTACTTC. It specifies CASSLQGNSETQYF.